A single sample gave rise to the 5 T cell receptor beta chains below, sequenced in a study of control samples from healthy donors and cancer patients. Only in-frame clones appear in the TCRdb table, and some are missing; sequencing was by immunoSEQ multiplex PCR. The repertoire has roughly 80,000 clones, 85% to 90% of them found once; the top ten carry 1.5% to 2%. The sequenced sample was PBMCs. These receptor sequences come from a woman aged 55-70 years with head and neck cancer.

The rearrangement links TRBV21-1 to TRBJ2-7. TRBV21-1 is noted as a pseudogene. The CDR3 contains 15 residues. Written as DNA, the CDR3 is TGTGCCAGCAGCAAACGGCGCGTCACATCCTACGAGCAGTACTTC. As protein: CASSKRRVTSYEQYF.

The rearrangement links TRBV11-3 to TRBJ2-3; the match to TRBD2 covers 11 bases. Per germline, CDR1 SGHNT and CDR2 YENEEA. The CDR3 totals 18 residues. Trimming removed 1 base from V and 1 base from J; junction bases left unmatched: 7. This CDR3 reads CASSLGLAGGTRTDTQYF. CDR3 sequence (DNA): TGTGCCAGCAGCTTAGGCCTAGCGGGAGGTACCCGCACAGATACGCAGTATTTT.

V gene TRBV28 combines with J gene TRBJ1-5; 9 nucleotides match TRBD1. J lost 7 bases, V lost 6 bases, and 10 bases had no gene match. Per germline, CDR1 MDHEN and CDR2 SYDVKM. The CDR3 totals 15 residues. The CDR3 coding sequence is TGTGCCAGCAGCTCAGAATCGGGACAGGGCCAGCCCCAGCATTTT. Protein product: CASSSESGQGQPQHF.

V gene TRBV6-6 combines with J gene TRBJ1-4; 7 nucleotides agree with TRBD1. Germline trimming cut 6 bases from V and 4 bases from J; bases unmatched to any gene: 11. The CDR3 spans 16 residues. Germline CDR1 and CDR2: MNHNY and SVGAGI (reference sequence). The CDR3, as DNA: TGTGCCAGCAGCCACTTCTGGGACAGCCGTAATGAAAAACTGTTTTTT. Protein: CASSHFWDSRNEKLFF.

The chain joins TRBV4-2 to TRBJ2-1, with 7 bases identical to TRBD1. CDR1 LGHNA and CDR2 YNFKEQ come from the germline V gene. The CDR3 covers 15 residues. The V and J ends lost 0 bases and 6 bases, in that order; junction bases with no gene match: 5. CDR3 residues: CASSQEMAGGNEQFF. DNA for the CDR3: TGTGCCAGCAGCCAAGAAATGGCAGGGGGCAATGAGCAGTTCTTC.